The clone carrying this T cell receptor beta chain was counted once. Its antigen is unknown. RNA transcripts were the template for amplifying TCR beta CDR3 regions. HTBI primers were the set used in a first-round RT-PCR of the TCR CDR3. TCRdb called the multiplex PCR reads again in MiXCR, with one record for every CDR3 protein. Among nearly 250,000 distinct CDR3 sequences listed, over 20% were seen once. This sample was taken from a study of T cells in Graves' hyperthyroidism and ophthalmopathy. The CDR3 sequence is 15 residues long. In germline, CDR1 is MDHEN, CDR2 SYDVKM. Trimming removed 4 bases from V and 3 bases from J, with 15 bases in between. Study-wide points: Blood also contained most expanded thyroid clonotypes above 0.001.

This TCR was recovered from a woman in her thirties or forties with Graves' ophthalmopathy. This chain joins TRBV28 and TRBJ2-5; D perhaps matches TRBD2 (6 bases). Sequences were obtained from blood. Written as DNA, the CDR3 is TGTGCCAGCAGTTCCCGGAGGGTGAGCGAAGAGACCCAGTACTTC. Translation gives CASSSRRVSEETQYF.